The rows below give T cell receptor beta chains drawn from one sample of a study of cytomegalovirus exposure and HLA in healthy donors. Measured with immunoSEQ multiplex PCR; TCRdb has only the in-frame clones, and not every one. This table holds approximately 170,000 clones, approximately 84% found once. The sample comprised PBMCs. These receptors were obtained from a man aged 30 to 45 in good health and CMV-seropositive. Both conserved end residues are trimmed from each CDR3.

CDR3	V	J
ASRLGASDYEQY	TRBV12-2	TRBJ2-7
ASSFHPPSGHTEAF	TRBV6-6	TRBJ1-1
ASSLEREGENEQF	TRBV5-1	TRBJ2-1
ASSRGTGNTYEQY	TRBV4-3	TRBJ2-7
SVATSGETQY	TRBV29-1	TRBJ2-5
SVDPLFGTDLYGYT	TRBV29-1	TRBJ1-2
ASSLPTGFRNTIY	TRBV7-3	TRBJ1-3
ASSYGTENEKLF	TRBV6-5	TRBJ1-4
ASSFLGRSNQPQH	TRBV5-5	TRBJ1-5
ASSSGESTDTQY	TRBV28	TRBJ2-3